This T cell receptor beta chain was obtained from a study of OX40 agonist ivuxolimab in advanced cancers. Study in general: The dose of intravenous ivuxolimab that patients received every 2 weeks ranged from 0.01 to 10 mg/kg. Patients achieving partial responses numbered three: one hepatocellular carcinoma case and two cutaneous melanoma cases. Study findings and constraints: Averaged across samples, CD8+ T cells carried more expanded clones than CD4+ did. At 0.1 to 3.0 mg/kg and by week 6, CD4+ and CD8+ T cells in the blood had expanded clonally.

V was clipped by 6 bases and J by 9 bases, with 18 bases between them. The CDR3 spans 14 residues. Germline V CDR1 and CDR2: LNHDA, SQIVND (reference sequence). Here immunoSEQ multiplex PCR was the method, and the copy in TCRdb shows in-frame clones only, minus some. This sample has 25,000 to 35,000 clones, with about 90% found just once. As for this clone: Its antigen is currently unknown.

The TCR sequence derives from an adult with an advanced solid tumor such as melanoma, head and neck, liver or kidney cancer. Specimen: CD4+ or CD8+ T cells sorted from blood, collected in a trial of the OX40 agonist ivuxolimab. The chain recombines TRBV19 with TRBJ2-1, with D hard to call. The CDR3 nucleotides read TGTGCCAGTAGCTTACAAAGGGCGTCGGGTGAGCAGTTCTTC. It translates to CASSLQRASGEQFF.